The 9 T cell receptor beta chains presented below share a single source sample, sequenced in a study of identical twins (dated by TCRdb to between 2015 and 2016). Library preparation was by 5' RACE. TCRdb lists the instrument as Illumina HiSeq 2000. TCRdb passed the public sequencing reads through fastp at Q25 and MiXCR, retaining productive beta sequences. A single entry per CDR3 protein holds the most common genes and DNA from its merged rows. Here the sample has fewer than 550,000 distinct CDR3 sequences; 14% occur a single time. The top ten hold about 0.94% of the sample. The same data also contributed to another study, on yellow fever vaccine responses in identical twins.

The specimen was CD4+ T cells sorted from blood. The source is a woman between 18 and 29 years old in good health.

This clonotype was seen a few times. The J gene is TRBJ2-7, the V gene TRBV25-1, with D tentatively TRBD1 (5 bases). The CDR3 sequence is 12 residues long. Germline V gene sequence: CDR1 MGHDK, CDR2 SYGVNS. Trimming took off 8 bases at V and 4 bases at J, with 12 bases between the two ends. The CDR3 loop is CASCREPYEQYF. The CDR3 nucleotides are TGTGCCAGCTGCAGGGAACCTTACGAGCAGTACTTC.

This clonotype was observed a handful of times. V and J are TRBV5-5 and TRBJ1-5; tentative D call: TRBD1 (6 bases). Trimming removed 0 bases from V and 6 bases from J, with 19 bases in between. CDR1 is SGHKS, CDR2 YYEKEE, per germline (reference sequence). The CDR3 runs 17 residues. This CDR3 is CASSLAVIQGRGQPQHF. The CDR3 nucleotides read TGTGCCAGCAGCTTGGCGGTCATTCAGGGGAGAGGTCAGCCCCAGCATTTT.

This chain connects TRBV5-5 to TRBJ2-1; 12 bases line up with TRBD2. Germline CDR1 SGHKS, CDR2 YYEKEE (reference sequence). J was trimmed by 7 bases and V by 0 bases; bases with no gene match: 8. The CDR3 has 17 residues. The CDR3 sequence: CASSLVPSGGGKNEQFF. DNA of the CDR3: TGTGCCAGCAGCTTGGTCCCTAGCGGGGGGGGGAAAAATGAGCAGTTCTTC.

The rearrangement links TRBV7-8 to TRBJ2-7; D is unclear. This CDR3 region has 14 residues. The V end was cut by 10 bases, the J end by 5 bases, with 21 bases between. The V gene's germline CDR1 is SGHVS and CDR2 FQNEAQ. CDR3 residues: CATKQRASWNEQYF. CDR3 in DNA: TGTGCCACCAAACAAAGGGCTAGTTGGAACGAGCAGTACTTC.

The rearrangement joins TRBV5-1 to TRBJ2-7, with D unresolved. The germline V and J ends were trimmed by 0 bases and 5 bases, with 6 bases remaining between them. Per the germline V gene, CDR1 is SGHRS and CDR2 is YFSETQ. This CDR3 is 12 amino acids long. The CDR3 is CASSLVRNEQYF. CDR3 coding DNA: TGCGCCAGCAGCTTGGTCCGGAACGAGCAGTACTTC.

This clonotype was counted a few times. The chain links TRBV7-9 to TRBJ2-3, with D possibly matching TRBD1 (6 bases). This CDR3 contains 15 residues. The germline V and J ends were trimmed by 2 bases and 3 bases, with 12 bases remaining between them. CDR1 and CDR2 from the germline V gene are SEHNR and FQNEAQ (reference sequence). The CDR3 coding sequence is TGTGCCAGCAGCTTAACAGGGCCAACAACAGATACGCAGTATTTT. Residues: CASSLTGPTTDTQYF. Drawing the rest from reference TRBV7-9 and TRBJ2-3, the complete variable domain is DTGVSQNPRHKITKRGQNVTFRCDPISEHNRLYWYRQTLGQGPEFLTYFQNEAQLEKSRLLSDRFSAERPKGSFSTLEIQRTEQGDSAMYLCASSLTGPTTDTQYFGPGTRLTVL.

This chain uses TRBV28 with TRBJ2-7, with D tentatively TRBD1 (7 bases). The CDR3 contains 15 residues. Germline V gene data show CDR1 as MDHEN and CDR2 as SYDVKM. Trimming stripped 7 bases from V and 2 bases from J, with 18 bases between. The CDR3 sequence is CASTTRGGGAYEQYF. CDR3 sequence (DNA): TGTGCCAGCACTACCAGAGGAGGGGGCGCCTACGAGCAGTACTTC.

The V gene is TRBV20-1, the J gene TRBJ2-7, with a tentative D call TRBD2 (7 bases). CDR3 length: 15 amino acids. Germline V gene sequence: CDR1 DFQATT, CDR2 SNEGSKA (reference sequence). Trimming pared 0 bases from V and 4 bases from J, leaving 16 bases between. The CDR3 is CSARDRGRGQYEQYF. For the CDR3, the DNA is TGCAGTGCTAGAGATAGGGGGAGGGGCCAGTACGAGCAGTACTTC.

V usage is TRBV6-5 and J usage is TRBJ2-1; 9 nucleotides match TRBD2. Trimming took 0 bases from V and 4 from J; bases not matched to a gene: 1. This CDR3 is built from 15 residues. Germline V CDR1 and CDR2: MNHEY, SVGAGI. For the CDR3, the DNA is TGTGCCAGCAGTTACTCGGGACTAGCTTACAATGAGCAGTTCTTC. Translated: CASSYSGLAYNEQFF.